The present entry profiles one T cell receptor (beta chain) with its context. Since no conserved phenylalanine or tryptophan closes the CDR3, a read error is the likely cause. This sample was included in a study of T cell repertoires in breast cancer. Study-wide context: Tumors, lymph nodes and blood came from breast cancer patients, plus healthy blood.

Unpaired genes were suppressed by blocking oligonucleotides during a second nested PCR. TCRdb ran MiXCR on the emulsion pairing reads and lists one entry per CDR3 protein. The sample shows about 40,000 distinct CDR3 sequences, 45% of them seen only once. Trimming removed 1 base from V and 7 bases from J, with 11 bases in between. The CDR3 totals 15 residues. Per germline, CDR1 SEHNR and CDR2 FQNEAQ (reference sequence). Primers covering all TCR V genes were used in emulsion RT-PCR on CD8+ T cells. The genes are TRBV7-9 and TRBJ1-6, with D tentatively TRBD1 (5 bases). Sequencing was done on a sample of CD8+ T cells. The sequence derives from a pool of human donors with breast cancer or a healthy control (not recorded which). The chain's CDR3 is CASSLGGSWNSPLHS. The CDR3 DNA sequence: TGTGCCAGCAGCTTAGGGGGGAGCTGGAATTCACCCCTCCACTCT.